The 9 T cell receptor beta chains below all came from one sample that was sequenced in a study of identifying expanded T cells in peripheral blood (dated by TCRdb to about 2019). The library relied on the immunoSEQ multiplex PCR assay. This is the immuneACCESS table as TCRdb keeps it, with only in-frame sequences that have V and J called. A part of the clones is gone; compared with another copy, unresolved V genes explain less than half, and the rest is unexplained. The table for this sample lists 81,000 or so clones; 80% to 85% of them were counted only once. The ten largest clones represent around 20% of the sample. The sequencing input was blood. These receptors were collected from a person aged 18 to 75 in good health.

In DNA, the CDR3 is TGTGCCAGCTCAAGTTCTTCCACAGGGTCCGGAAACACCATATATTTT. Translating gives CASSSSSTGSGNTIYF. The J gene is TRBJ1-3, the V gene TRBV18, with a weak D call TRBD1 (6 bases). The CDR3 is 16 residues long. The germline CDR1 and CDR2 sequences are KGHSH and LQKENI. Trimming removed 5 bases at V and 4 bases at J, with 18 bases between.

This chain uses TRBV5-4 with TRBJ2-7; no definite D call. The CDR3 has 15 residues. Trimming stripped 4 bases from V and 2 bases from J, with 16 bases between. Germline CDR1 SGHNT, CDR2 YYREEE (reference sequence). The CDR3 bases are TGTGCCAGCAGCGATTCTGAACGGGTCCCCTACGAGCAGTACTTC. Amino acids: CASSDSERVPYEQYF.

Only one count was recorded for this clone. V and J are TRBV7-2 and TRBJ2-7; 7 nucleotides match TRBD2. The CDR3 spans 15 residues. CDR1 is SGHTA and CDR2 is FQGNSA in the germline V gene. V trimming: 5 bases; J trimming: 3 bases; junction bases outside the gene matches: 10. CDR3 nucleotide sequence: TGTGCCAGCAGCCAGACCGGGACTACGTACTACGAGCAGTACTTC. It codes for CASSQTGTTYYEQYF.

This clone showed up just once. The rearrangement uses TRBV2 and TRBJ1-1; D perhaps matches TRBD1 (6 bases). CDR3 length: 13 amino acids. Trimming shortened V by 5 bases and J by 3 bases, and 10 bases separated the two germline ends. Germline CDR1 SNHLY, CDR2 FYNNEI. This chain's CDR3 is CASSREGDTEAFF. CDR3 sequence (DNA): TGTGCCAGCAGTCGGGAGGGGGACACTGAAGCTTTCTTT.

The chain is built from TRBV25-1 and TRBJ2-3, with a possible D match to TRBD2 (5 bases). The CDR3 contains 16 residues. The germline gives CDR1 MGHDK, CDR2 SYGVNS. The V end was cut by 1 base, the J end by 0 bases, with 11 bases between. The CDR3 is CASSELSGTSTDTQYF. Here the CDR3 DNA reads TGTGCCAGCAGTGAATTGAGCGGAACTAGCACAGATACGCAGTATTTT.

This clone was detected once. V gene TRBV5-4 combines with J gene TRBJ2-6; D is undetermined. From germline, CDR1 is SGHNT and CDR2 YYREEE (reference sequence). Trimming removed 1 base from V and 0 bases from J, with 5 bases in between. The CDR3 sequence is 15 residues long. The CDR3 loop reads CASSLRDSGANVLTF. As DNA, the CDR3 is TGTGCCAGCAGCTTGAGAGACTCTGGGGCCAACGTCCTGACTTTC.

The chain recombines TRBV9 with TRBJ2-2; TRBD2 matches 7 bases. With 4 bases clipped from V and 6 bases from J, the junction kept 15 bases outside the gene matches. The germline V gene has CDR1 SGDLS and CDR2 YYNGEE. This CDR3 has 17 residues. CDR3 DNA sequence: TGTGCCAGCAGCCTACAAGACTGGCGGGAGATCCCCGGGGAGCTGTTTTTT. This sequence encodes CASSLQDWREIPGELFF.

The chain carries TRBV18 and TRBJ1-1, with no clear D. There are 14 residues in the CDR3. V was clipped by 2 bases and J by 5 bases, with 12 bases between them. Germline V gene sequence: CDR1 KGHSH, CDR2 LQKENI. In DNA, the CDR3 is TGTGCCAGCTCACCAACCGGGTCGGGGACTGAAGCTTTCTTT. It encodes CASSPTGSGTEAFF.

This clone was recorded once. This sequence joins TRBV6-5 and TRBJ2-7, with D perhaps being TRBD1 or TRBD2 (5 bases each). With 6 bases removed from V and 5 bases from J, the gap between germline ends came to 17 bases. CDR3 length: 14 residues. Germline V CDR1 and CDR2: MNHEY, SVGAGI. The CDR3 DNA is TGTGCCAGCAGACAGCCGGGGCCTGCCGACGAGCAGTACTTC. The encoded protein is CASRQPGPADEQYF.